The subject of this entry is one T cell receptor (beta chain). Its frequency places this clonotype as large (0.1 to 1%); no count is recorded. It has no known antigen specificity. The sequencing machine was an Illumina MiSeq. Reprocessed by TCRdb, the reads give a single entry per CDR3 protein sequence, without DNA. The sample table records over a thousand distinct CDR3 sequences. The ten largest clonotypes hold roughly 15% of the sample. These data belong to a study of diagnostic markers for celiac disease (TCRdb year 2020). The CDR3 spans 12 residues, from the cysteine through the phenylalanine. The nucleotide record is missing.

The chain uses TRBV12-3 or TRBV12-4 and TRBJ1-2; there is no DNA to check the TCRdb D call of TRBD1. This sequence was found in a human donor. Sequenced sample: either unsorted cells or a sorted T cell fraction (not recorded which). The encoded CDR3 is CASSGTGYGYTF.